The 32 T cell receptor beta chains listed next were all sequenced from one sample in a study of blood T cell repertoires in COVID-19. Data came from immunoSEQ multiplex PCR; TCRdb stores just in-frame clones and leaves some out. The sample has 210,000 or so clones, roughly 90% seen once. The material sequenced was peripheral blood. The receptor set was obtained from a woman aged 50 to 65 with acute or convalescent COVID-19.

In this sample, this clone turned up a few times. The chain combines TRBV11-3 with TRBJ2-7; D gene uncertain. The V and J ends lost 4 bases and 0 bases respectively, with 10 bases between them. Germline-derived CDR1 and CDR2 are SGHNT and YENEEA. This CDR3 is 14 amino acids long. The CDR3 protein is CASSWIQSSYEQYF. CDR3 DNA sequence: TGTGCCAGCAGCTGGATACAGAGCTCCTACGAGCAGTACTTC.

Details on this clone: The same CDR3 also results from other DNA sequences found in this sample. V and J are TRBV3-1 (or the pseudogene TRBV3-2) and TRBJ1-1; D unclear. This CDR3 spans 14 amino acids. From germline, CDR1 is LGHDT and CDR2 YNNKEL (reference sequence). The V and J ends lost 1 base and 2 bases respectively, with 8 bases between them. Written as DNA, the CDR3 is TGTGCCAGCAGCCAAGCCGGGTTCAACACTGAAGCTTTCTTT. This gives the protein CASSQAGFNTEAFF.

The chain employs TRBV3-1 (or the pseudogene TRBV3-2) and TRBJ1-2; no firm D call. The CDR3 consists of 14 residues. CDR1 and CDR2 (germline): LGHDT, YNNKEL (reference sequence). V was trimmed by 3 bases and J by 5 bases, leaving 13 bases between them. The CDR3 DNA is TGTGCCAGCAGCCATGCCAATACGGGGTATGGCTACACCTTC. Translating gives CASSHANTGYGYTF.

V gene TRBV6-1 combines with J gene TRBJ2-7, with D possibly being TRBD1 (6 bases). V shed 2 bases and J shed 2 bases, with 10 bases lying between them. The CDR3 sequence is 14 residues long. Germline V gene lookup returns CDR1 MNHNS and CDR2 SASEGT. This CDR3 is CASSELGAPYEQYF. Here the CDR3 DNA reads TGTGCCAGCAGTGAATTGGGGGCCCCCTACGAGCAGTACTTC.

The CDR3 region has the DNA TGTGCCAGTAGTACCCAGGGGGATAATTCACCCCTCCACTTT. Amino acids: CASSTQGDNSPLHF. The gene calls are TRBV19 and TRBJ1-6, with TRBD1 matching 7 bases. The trim removed 4 bases at V and 5 bases at J, leaving 2 bases unmatched. CDR3 length equals 14 residues. Germline-derived CDR1 and CDR2 are LNHDA and SQIVND (reference sequence). The full variable domain, rest sourced from reference TRBV19 and TRBJ1-6, is DGGITQSPKYLFRKEGQNVTLSCEQNLNHDAMYWYRQDPGQGLRLIYYSQIVNDFQKGDIAEGYSVSREKKESFPLTVTSAQKNPTAFYLCASSTQGDNSPLHFGNGTRLTVT.

In its sample, this clone was seen many times. For the CDR3, the DNA is TGTGCCAGCAGTTGGACAATTGGGACTGAAGCTTTCTTT. It specifies CASSWTIGTEAFF. The V gene is TRBV6-2 or TRBV6-3, the J gene TRBJ1-1; possible D gene TRBD1, 5 bases. CDR3 length: 13 residues. Germline lookup yields CDR1 MNHEY and CDR2 SVGEGT. Trimming stripped 4 bases from V and 5 bases from J, with 11 bases between.

The chain links TRBV18 to TRBJ1-2; no definite D call. The CDR3 has 14 residues. CDR1 and CDR2 from the germline V gene are KGHSH and LQKENI. Trimming removed 0 bases at V and 4 bases at J, with 9 bases between. DNA for the CDR3: TGTGCCAGCTCACCACCAGCGGGCGCCTATGGCTACACCTTC. This codes for CASSPPAGAYGYTF.

The chain recombines TRBV7-9 with TRBJ1-6; D is ambiguous. The germline V gene has CDR1 SEHNR and CDR2 FQNEAQ (reference sequence). V was shortened by 2 bases and J by 5 bases, with 7 bases between the two germline ends. The CDR3 has 14 residues. The DNA of the CDR3 is TGTGCCAGCAGCTTAATACAAGATAATTCACCCCTCCACTTT. This translates into CASSLIQDNSPLHF.

The rearrangement links TRBV3-1 (or the pseudogene TRBV3-2) to TRBJ2-3; 7 bases agree with TRBD1. CDR1 LGHDT and CDR2 YNNKEL come from the germline V gene (reference sequence). The CDR3 contains 14 residues. The trim removed 3 bases at V and 0 bases at J, leaving 0 bases unmatched. CDR3: CASSQTGSTDTQYF. The CDR3 DNA is TGTGCCAGCAGCCAGACAGGGAGCACAGATACGCAGTATTTT.

The chain joins TRBV5-4 to TRBJ2-7; D not resolved. Germline CDR1 SGHNT, CDR2 YYREEE (reference sequence). V dropped 10 bases and J dropped 0 bases, with 17 bases sitting between them. The CDR3 spans 14 residues. This CDR3 reads CAGSFFGLSYEQYF. The CDR3 DNA follows: TGTGCCGGGTCCTTTTTTGGGCTCTCCTACGAGCAGTACTTC.

The gene calls are TRBV5-4 and TRBJ2-6; D gene uncertain. Trimming took 4 bases from V and 0 from J, leaving 8 bases between them. Germline loops: CDR1 SGHNT, CDR2 YYREEE (reference sequence). CDR3 length: 15 amino acids. CDR3 coding DNA: TGTGCCAGCAGCCCGAGTTCCTCTGGGGCCAACGTCCTGACTTTC. Its protein product is CASSPSSSGANVLTF.

V gene TRBV30 combines with J gene TRBJ1-4; 7 bases align to TRBD1. V shed 0 bases, J shed 6 bases, and the junction held 4 bases outside the gene matches. The germline gives CDR1 GTSNPN, CDR2 SVGIG (reference sequence). The length of the CDR3 is 14 residues. The CDR3 reads CAWSVQGNDEKLFF. CDR3 coding DNA: TGTGCCTGGAGTGTACAGGGGAATGATGAAAAACTGTTTTTT. Supplemented by reference TRBV30 and TRBJ1-4, the full variable domain reads SQTIHQWPATLVQPVGSPLSLECTVEGTSNPNLYWYRQAAGRGLQLLFYSVGIGQISSEVPQNLSASRPQDRQFILSSKKLLLSDSGFYLCAWSVQGNDEKLFFGSGTQLSVL.

The rearrangement uses TRBV5-1 and TRBJ2-7; 9 bases match TRBD1. Germline V gene data show CDR1 as SGHRS and CDR2 as YFSETQ. The ends lost 4 bases at V and 5 bases at J; junction bases unmatched: 4. The CDR3 is 13 amino acids. The CDR3 DNA is TGCGCCAGCAGCCCGGACAGGGGAGACGAGCAGTACTTC. As protein: CASSPDRGDEQYF.

The gene calls are TRBV5-1 and TRBJ2-7; the match to TRBD1 covers 7 bases. After removal of 4 bases from V and 5 bases from J, the junction contained 6 bases not matched to a gene. The CDR3 has 13 residues. Germline CDR1 SGHRS, CDR2 YFSETQ. The DNA of the CDR3 is TGCGCCAGCAGCACGGGACAGAGCGACGAGCAGTACTTC. Amino acid sequence: CASSTGQSDEQYF. The full variable domain, in which reference TRBV5-1 and TRBJ2-7 provide the parts outside the CDR3, is KAGVTQTPRYLIKTRGQQVTLSCSPISGHRSVSWYQQTPGQGLQFLFEYFSETQRNKGNFPGRFSGRQFSNSRSEMNVSTLELGDSALYLCASSTGQSDEQYFGPGTRLTVT.

The J gene is TRBJ1-2, the V gene TRBV28; the D is unclear. The germline V and J ends were trimmed by 4 bases and 9 bases, with 21 bases remaining between them. The germline gives CDR1 MDHEN, CDR2 SYDVKM. CDR3 length equals 15 residues. CDR3 loop: CASSSQSGSFLSYTF. The CDR3 nucleotides read TGTGCCAGCAGTTCACAATCAGGCAGTTTCTTGAGCTACACCTTC.

The V and J genes are TRBV11-3 and TRBJ2-1, with 10 nucleotides matching TRBD2. The CDR3 totals 15 residues. V shed 1 base and J 3 bases; nucleotides not matched to a gene: 0. Germline V gene data show CDR1 as SGHNT and CDR2 as YENEEA. Written as DNA, the CDR3 is TGTGCCAGCAGCTTAGGACTAGCGGGCTACAATGAGCAGTTCTTC. This codes for CASSLGLAGYNEQFF.

The J gene is TRBJ2-5, the V gene TRBV5-4; 7 nucleotides line up with TRBD2. Germline loops: CDR1 SGHNT, CDR2 YYREEE (reference sequence). With 3 bases clipped from V and 0 bases from J, the junction kept 2 bases outside the gene matches. There are 14 residues in the CDR3. In nucleotides, the CDR3 is TGTGCCAGCAGCTCCCTAGCGGACCAAGAGACCCAGTACTTC. It codes for CASSSLADQETQYF. The entire variable domain, with the rest obtained from reference TRBV5-4 and TRBJ2-5, is as follows: ETGVTQSPTHLIKTRGQQVTLRCSSQSGHNTVSWYQQALGQGPQFIFQYYREEENGRGNFPPRFSGLQFPNYSSELNVNALELDDSALYLCASSSLADQETQYFGPGTRLLVL.

J is TRBJ2-2 and V is TRBV19, with D perhaps matching TRBD1 (5 bases). The CDR3 is 17 residues long. The germline CDR1 and CDR2 sequences are LNHDA and SQIVND (reference sequence). The V and J ends lost 1 base and 7 bases respectively, with 19 bases between them. The CDR3 DNA reads as TGTGCCAGTAGTATAGGTGTCAGGGCGGAGCACAGCGGGGAGCTGTTTTTT. Translated: CASSIGVRAEHSGELFF. Using reference TRBV19 and TRBJ2-2 for the parts outside the CDR3, the full variable domain is DGGITQSPKYLFRKEGQNVTLSCEQNLNHDAMYWYRQDPGQGLRLIYYSQIVNDFQKGDIAEGYSVSREKKESFPLTVTSAQKNPTAFYLCASSIGVRAEHSGELFFGEGSRLTVL.

This clone was recorded only once. The rearrangement uses TRBV4-3 and TRBJ1-2; 10 bases are shared with TRBD1. Unmatched junction bases numbered 5, after V lost 0 bases and J lost 1 base. Germline values: CDR1 LGHNA, CDR2 YSLEER. The CDR3 is 17 residues long. CDR3 DNA: TGCGCCAGCAGCCAAGATCGACAGGGGGCGAGTAACTATGGCTACACCTTC. Translating gives CASSQDRQGASNYGYTF.

J is TRBJ2-5 and V is TRBV6-1; maybe TRBD1 (6 bases). This CDR3 is 16 amino acids long. With 5 bases removed from V and 5 bases from J, the gap between germline ends came to 21 bases. The germline V gene has CDR1 MNHNS and CDR2 SASEGT. This CDR3 is CASSQESGQGIETQYF. CDR3 bases: TGTGCCAGCAGTCAAGAGTCAGGGCAGGGGATCGAGACCCAGTACTTC.

The chain recombines TRBV10-3 with TRBJ2-7, with 10 bases that match TRBD1. Trimming removed 10 bases from V and 6 bases from J; junction bases left unmatched: 9. CDR3 size: 13 residues. Looked up from germline, CDR1 is ENHRY and CDR2 is SYGVKD. Here the CDR3 reads CATTGTGAGEQYF. CDR3 coding DNA: TGTGCCACCACCGGGACAGGGGCGGGCGAGCAGTACTTC.

This sequence joins TRBV11-2 and TRBJ2-3; TRBD2 aligns across 8 bases. The germline V gene encodes CDR1 SGHAT and CDR2 FQNNGV. The CDR3 totals 15 residues. Trimming removed 1 base from V and 6 bases from J; junction bases left unmatched: 6. This CDR3 reads CASSLAGGTIDTQYF. In DNA, the CDR3 is TGTGCCAGCAGCTTAGCGGGGGGGACAATTGATACGCAGTATTTT. Filled out from reference TRBV11-2 and TRBJ2-3, the complete variable domain reads EAGVAQSPRYKIIEKRQSVAFWCNPISGHATLYWYQQILGQGPKLLIQFQNNGVVDDSQLPKDRFSAERLKGVDSTLKIQPAKLEDSAVYLCASSLAGGTIDTQYFGPGTRLTVL.

The chain carries TRBV6-5 and TRBJ2-1; 9 bases agree with TRBD2. Germline CDR1 MNHEY, CDR2 SVGAGI. CDR3 length equals 15 residues. Trimming removed 0 bases from V and 9 bases from J; junction bases left unmatched: 6. For the CDR3, the DNA is TGTGCCAGCAGTTACTCGAACGGACTAGCGAGTGAGCAGTTCTTC. This encodes CASSYSNGLASEQFF.

The table lists this clone with a count of one. Other DNA sequences in the same sample also yield this CDR3. The gene calls are TRBV5-1 and TRBJ2-2, with 7 bases matching TRBD1. The germline gives CDR1 SGHRS, CDR2 YFSETQ. The length of the CDR3 is 15 residues. J gave up 3 bases and V 1 base, and 3 bases lay outside the gene matches. The CDR3: CASSLSTGDTGELFF. The CDR3 nucleotides are TGCGCCAGCAGCTTGTCCACAGGGGACACCGGGGAGCTGTTTTTT.

DNA for the CDR3: TGTGCCACCAGTGATACAGGGCCGAACTATGGCTACACCTTC. Translated, it gives CATSDTGPNYGYTF. V usage is TRBV24-1 and J usage is TRBJ1-2; D is possibly TRBD1 (6 bases). Germline values: CDR1 KGHDR, CDR2 SFDVKD. V was trimmed by 3 bases and J by 2 bases, leaving 9 bases between them. The CDR3 runs to 14 residues.

V gene TRBV6-5 combines with J gene TRBJ1-2; 7 bases agree with TRBD1. Germline CDR1 and CDR2: MNHEY and SVGAGI. This CDR3 spans 13 amino acids. The J segment lost 6 bases and the V segment lost 4 bases, leaving 5 bases of the junction unmatched. CDR3 protein: CASSSRDSHGYTF. For the CDR3, the DNA is TGTGCCAGCAGTTCCCGGGACAGCCATGGCTACACCTTC.

This clone was observed a few times. The chain uses TRBV30 and TRBJ1-6; D unclear. Trimming took off 3 bases at V and 6 bases at J, with 9 bases between the two ends. The CDR3 totals 13 residues. CDR1 is GTSNPN and CDR2 is SVGIG in the germline V gene (reference sequence). The CDR3 loop is CAWRPGRNSPLHF. The CDR3, as DNA: TGTGCCTGGAGACCGGGTCGTAATTCACCCCTCCACTTT.

The chain employs TRBV5-8 and TRBJ1-5; 10 bases are a match to TRBD1. Germline CDR1 reads SGHTS; CDR2 reads YDEGEE. The CDR3 is made up of 15 amino acids. J was trimmed by 5 bases and V by 3 bases; bases with no gene match: 5. The CDR3: CASSWDDRGHQPQHF. The CDR3, as DNA: TGTGCCAGCAGCTGGGACGACAGGGGGCATCAGCCCCAGCATTTT. Supplemented by reference TRBV5-8 and TRBJ1-5, the full variable domain reads EAGVTQSPTHLIKTRGQQATLRCSPISGHTSVYWYQQALGLGLQFLLWYDEGEERNRGNFPPRFSGRQFPNYSSELNVNALELEDSALYLCASSWDDRGHQPQHFGDGTRLSIL.

The chain recombines TRBV19 with TRBJ2-1, with 9 bases matching TRBD1. The CDR3 loop spans 15 amino acids. With V trimmed by 5 bases and J by 6 bases, 8 bases remained unmatched. Germline values: CDR1 LNHDA, CDR2 SQIVND (reference sequence). The CDR3 region is CASSPDRGYANEQFF. CDR3 coding DNA: TGTGCCAGTAGTCCCGACAGGGGGTATGCCAATGAGCAGTTCTTC.

The V call is TRBV19, the J call TRBJ2-5, with 9 positions matching TRBD2. Trimming removed 5 bases from V and 7 bases from J; junction bases left unmatched: 8. There are 14 residues in the CDR3. From germline, CDR1 is LNHDA and CDR2 SQIVND (reference sequence). CDR3 sequence reads: CASSVAGVTTTQYF. The CDR3 DNA reads TGTGCCAGTAGTGTAGCGGGAGTGACTACGACCCAGTACTTC.

The CDR3 DNA reads TGTGCCAGCAGTGATCCCGGGGACAGGGAAGTTTACGAGCAGTACTTC. Translating it yields CASSDPGDREVYEQYF. This rearrangement joins TRBV6-4 to TRBJ2-7; 9 nucleotides line up with TRBD1. CDR1 and CDR2 from the germline V gene are MRHNA and SNTAGT. There are 16 residues in the CDR3. Unmatched junction bases numbered 10, after V lost 3 bases and J lost 4 bases.

The chain links TRBV7-2 to TRBJ2-3, with 16 bases fitting TRBD2. With 5 bases clipped from V and 7 bases from J, the junction kept 6 bases outside the gene matches. The CDR3 runs to 16 residues. Germline assignment: CDR1 SGHTA and CDR2 FQGNSA. The CDR3 here is CASSPGLAGGPNTQYF. The CDR3 DNA sequence: TGTGCCAGCAGCCCGGGACTAGCGGGGGGGCCGAATACGCAGTATTTT.